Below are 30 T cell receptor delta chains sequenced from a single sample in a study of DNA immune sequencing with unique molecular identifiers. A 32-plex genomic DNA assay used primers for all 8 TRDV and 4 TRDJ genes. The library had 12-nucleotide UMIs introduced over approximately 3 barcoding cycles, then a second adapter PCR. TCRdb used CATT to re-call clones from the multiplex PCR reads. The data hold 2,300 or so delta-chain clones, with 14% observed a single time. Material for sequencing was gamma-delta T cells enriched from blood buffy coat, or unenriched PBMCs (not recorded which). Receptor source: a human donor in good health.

CDR3 sequence reads: CAASRVLRELDDTDKLIF. Here the CDR3 DNA reads TGTGCAGCAAGCCGCGTCCTACGGGAACTGGATGACACCGATAAACTCATCTTT. This sequence joins TRAV29/DV5 and TRDJ1; TRDD2 might be the D (6 bases). Here the J gene was assigned by germline matching of the DNA, as TCRdb has none. This CDR3 contains 18 residues. Germline CDR1 NSMFDY, CDR2 ISSIKDK. Trimming took off 1 base at V and 0 bases at J, with 22 bases between the two ends.

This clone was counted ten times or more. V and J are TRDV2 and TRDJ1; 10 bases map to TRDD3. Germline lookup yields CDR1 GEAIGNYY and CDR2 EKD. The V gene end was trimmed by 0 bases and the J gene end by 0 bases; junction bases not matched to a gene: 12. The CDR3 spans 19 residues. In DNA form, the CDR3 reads TGTGCCTGTGACACCGTAGGGCGTACTGGGGGATTGCACACCGATAAACTCATCTTT. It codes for CACDTVGRTGGLHTDKLIF.

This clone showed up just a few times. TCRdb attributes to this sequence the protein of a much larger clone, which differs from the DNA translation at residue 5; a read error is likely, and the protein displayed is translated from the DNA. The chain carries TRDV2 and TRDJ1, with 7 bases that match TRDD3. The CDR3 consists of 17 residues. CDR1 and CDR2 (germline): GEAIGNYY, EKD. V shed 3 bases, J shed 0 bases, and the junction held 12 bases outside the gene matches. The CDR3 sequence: CACDFLLGAPNTDKLIF. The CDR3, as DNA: TGTGCCTGTGACTTCCTCCTGGGGGCTCCCAACACCGATAAACTCATCTTT.

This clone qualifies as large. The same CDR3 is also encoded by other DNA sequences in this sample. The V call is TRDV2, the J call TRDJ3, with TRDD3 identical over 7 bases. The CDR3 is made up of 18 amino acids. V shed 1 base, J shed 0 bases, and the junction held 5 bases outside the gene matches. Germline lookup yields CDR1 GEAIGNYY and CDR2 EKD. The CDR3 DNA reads TGTGCCTGTGACACTCTACTGGGGAGCTCCTGGGACACCCGACAGATGTTTTTC. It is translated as CACDTLLGSSWDTRQMFF.

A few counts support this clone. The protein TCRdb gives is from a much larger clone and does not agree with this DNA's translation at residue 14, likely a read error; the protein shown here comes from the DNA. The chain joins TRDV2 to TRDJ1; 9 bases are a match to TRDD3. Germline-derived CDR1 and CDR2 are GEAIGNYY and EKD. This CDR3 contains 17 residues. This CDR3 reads CACDTLGDGKYTDNLIF. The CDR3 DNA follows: TGTGCCTGTGACACTCTGGGGGATGGAAAGTACACCGATAACCTCATCTTT.

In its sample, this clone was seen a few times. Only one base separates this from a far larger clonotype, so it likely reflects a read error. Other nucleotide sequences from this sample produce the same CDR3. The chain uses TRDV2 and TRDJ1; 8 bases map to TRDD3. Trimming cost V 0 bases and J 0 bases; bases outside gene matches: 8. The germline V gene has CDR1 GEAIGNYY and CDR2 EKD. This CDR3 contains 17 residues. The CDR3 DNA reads TGTGCCTGTGACACCCTTACTGGGGGGCCCTACACCGATAAACTCATCTTT. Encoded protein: CACDTLTGGPYTDKLIF.

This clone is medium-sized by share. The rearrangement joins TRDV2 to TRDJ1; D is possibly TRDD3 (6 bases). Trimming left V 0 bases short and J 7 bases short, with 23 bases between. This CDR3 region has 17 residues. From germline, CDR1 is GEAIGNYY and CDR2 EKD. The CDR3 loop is CACDTVKAEGYQGKLIF. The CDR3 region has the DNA TGTGCCTGTGACACCGTTAAAGCCGAGGGATATCAAGGTAAACTCATCTTT.

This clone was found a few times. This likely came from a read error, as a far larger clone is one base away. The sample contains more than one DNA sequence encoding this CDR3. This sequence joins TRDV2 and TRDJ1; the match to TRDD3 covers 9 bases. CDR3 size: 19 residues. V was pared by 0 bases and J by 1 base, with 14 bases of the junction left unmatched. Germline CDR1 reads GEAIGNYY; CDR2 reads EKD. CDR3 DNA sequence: TGTGCCTGTGACACCGTCCCAGAACTCGGGGATACGCGCACCGATAAACTCATCTTT. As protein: CACDTVPELGDTRTDKLIF.

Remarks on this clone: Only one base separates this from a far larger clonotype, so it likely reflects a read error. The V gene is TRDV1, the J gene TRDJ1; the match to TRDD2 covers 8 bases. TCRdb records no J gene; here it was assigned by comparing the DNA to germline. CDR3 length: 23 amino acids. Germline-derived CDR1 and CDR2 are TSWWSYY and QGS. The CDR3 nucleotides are TGTGCTCTTGGGGACCTACCAAGGACTTCCTACGTCCGGGGGGGGACGTACACCGATAGACTCATCTTT. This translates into CALGDLPRTSYVRGGTYTDRLIF.

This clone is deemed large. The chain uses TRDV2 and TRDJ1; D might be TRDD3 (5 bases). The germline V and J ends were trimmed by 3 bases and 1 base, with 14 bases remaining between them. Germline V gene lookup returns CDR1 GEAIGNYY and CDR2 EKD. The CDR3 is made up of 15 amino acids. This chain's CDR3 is CACDPVIRRTDKLIF. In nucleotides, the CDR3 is TGTGCCTGTGACCCCGTAATACGGCGCACCGATAAACTCATCTTT.

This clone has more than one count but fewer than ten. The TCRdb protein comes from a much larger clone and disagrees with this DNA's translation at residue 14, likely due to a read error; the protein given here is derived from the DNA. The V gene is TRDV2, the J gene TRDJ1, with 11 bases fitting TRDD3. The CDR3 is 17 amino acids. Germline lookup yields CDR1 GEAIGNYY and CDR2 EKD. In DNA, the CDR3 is TGTGCCTGTGACACCGTTGGGGGATACGCTGGGACCGATATACTCATCTTT. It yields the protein CACDTVGGYAGTDILIF.

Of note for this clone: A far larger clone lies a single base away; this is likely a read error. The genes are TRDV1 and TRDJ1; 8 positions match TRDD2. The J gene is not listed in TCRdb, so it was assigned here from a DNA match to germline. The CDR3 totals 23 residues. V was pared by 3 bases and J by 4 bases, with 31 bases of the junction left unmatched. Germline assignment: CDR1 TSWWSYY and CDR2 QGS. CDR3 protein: CALGDLPRTSYVRGGTYNDKLIF. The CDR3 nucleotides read TGTGCTCTTGGGGACCTACCAAGGACTTCCTACGTCCGGGGGGGGACGTACAACGATAAACTCATCTTT.

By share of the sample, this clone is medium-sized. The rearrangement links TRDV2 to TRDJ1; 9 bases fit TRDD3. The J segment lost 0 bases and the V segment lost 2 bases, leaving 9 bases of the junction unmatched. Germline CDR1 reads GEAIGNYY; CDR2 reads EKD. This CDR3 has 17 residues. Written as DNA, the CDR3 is TGTGCCTGTGACAAGCTGGGGGATTTACGTAACACCGATAAACTCATCTTT. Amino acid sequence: CACDKLGDLRNTDKLIF.

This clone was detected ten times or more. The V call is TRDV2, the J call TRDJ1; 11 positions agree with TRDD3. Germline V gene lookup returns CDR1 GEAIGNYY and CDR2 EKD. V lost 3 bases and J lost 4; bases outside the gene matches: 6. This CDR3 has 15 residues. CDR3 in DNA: TGTGCCTGTGACTCACTGGGGGATAATGACGATAAACTCATCTTT. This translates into CACDSLGDNDDKLIF.

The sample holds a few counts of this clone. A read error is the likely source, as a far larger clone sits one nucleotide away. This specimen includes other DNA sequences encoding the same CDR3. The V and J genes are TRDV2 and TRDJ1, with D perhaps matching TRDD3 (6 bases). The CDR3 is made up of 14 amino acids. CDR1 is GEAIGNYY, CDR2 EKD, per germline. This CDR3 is CACDKVGDTDKLIF. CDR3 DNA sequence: TGTGCCTGCGACAAAGTGGGGGACACCGATAAACTCATCTTT.

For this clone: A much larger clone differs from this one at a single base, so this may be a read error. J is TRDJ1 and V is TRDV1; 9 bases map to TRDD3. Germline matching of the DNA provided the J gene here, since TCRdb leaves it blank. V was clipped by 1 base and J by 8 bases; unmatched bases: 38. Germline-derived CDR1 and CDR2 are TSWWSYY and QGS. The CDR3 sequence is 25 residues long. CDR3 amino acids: CALGEPFSPRRRTLGDLRPMWKLIF. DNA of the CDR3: TGTGCTCTTGGGGAACCCTTTTCGCCACGGCGGCGCACACTGGGGGACCTCCGCCCGATGTGGAAACTCATCTTT.

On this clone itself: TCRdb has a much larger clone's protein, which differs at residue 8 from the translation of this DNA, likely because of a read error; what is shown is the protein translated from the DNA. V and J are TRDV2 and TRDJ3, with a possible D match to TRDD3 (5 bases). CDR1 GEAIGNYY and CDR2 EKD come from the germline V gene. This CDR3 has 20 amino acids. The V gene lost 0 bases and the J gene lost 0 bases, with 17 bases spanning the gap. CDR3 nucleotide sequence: TGTGCCTGTGACACCTTGGGGAACACGAACGGCTCCTGGGACACCCGACAGATGTTTTTC. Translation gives CACDTLGNTNGSWDTRQMFF.

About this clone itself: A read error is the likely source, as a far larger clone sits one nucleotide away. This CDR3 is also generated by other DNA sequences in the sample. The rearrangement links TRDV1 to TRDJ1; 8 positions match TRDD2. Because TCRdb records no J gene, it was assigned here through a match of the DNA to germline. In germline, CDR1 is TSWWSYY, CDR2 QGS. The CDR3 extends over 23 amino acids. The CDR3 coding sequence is TGTGCTCTTGGGGACCTACCAAGGACTTCCTACGTCCGGGGGGGGACGTACACAGATAAACTCATCTTT. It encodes CALGDLPRTSYVRGGTYTDKLIF.

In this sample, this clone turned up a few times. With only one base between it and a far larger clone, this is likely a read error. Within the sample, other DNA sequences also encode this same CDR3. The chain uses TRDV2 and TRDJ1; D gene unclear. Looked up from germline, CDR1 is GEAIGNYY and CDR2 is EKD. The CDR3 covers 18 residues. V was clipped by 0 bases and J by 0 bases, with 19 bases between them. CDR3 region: CACDTVAGGSQYTDKLIF. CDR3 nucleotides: TGTGCCTGTGACACCGTGGCTGGCGGATCCCAGTACACCGATAAACTCATCTTT.

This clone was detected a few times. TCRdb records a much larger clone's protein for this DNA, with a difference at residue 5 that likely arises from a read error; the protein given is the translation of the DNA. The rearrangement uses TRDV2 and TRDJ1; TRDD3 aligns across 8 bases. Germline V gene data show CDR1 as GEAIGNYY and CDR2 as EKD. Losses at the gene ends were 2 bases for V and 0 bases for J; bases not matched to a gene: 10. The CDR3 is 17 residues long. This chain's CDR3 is CACDSLTGGHDTDKLIF. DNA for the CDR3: TGTGCCTGTGACAGCTTAACTGGGGGGCATGACACCGATAAACTCATCTTT.

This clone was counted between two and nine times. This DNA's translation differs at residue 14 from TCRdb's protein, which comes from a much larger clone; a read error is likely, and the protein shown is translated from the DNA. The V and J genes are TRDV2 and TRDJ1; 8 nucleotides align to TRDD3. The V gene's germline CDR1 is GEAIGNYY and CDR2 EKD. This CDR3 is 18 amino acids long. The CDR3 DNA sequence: TGTGCCTGTGACCCTGTACTGGGGGGCCCCCCGTACACCGAAAAACTCATCTTT. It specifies CACDPVLGGPPYTEKLIF.

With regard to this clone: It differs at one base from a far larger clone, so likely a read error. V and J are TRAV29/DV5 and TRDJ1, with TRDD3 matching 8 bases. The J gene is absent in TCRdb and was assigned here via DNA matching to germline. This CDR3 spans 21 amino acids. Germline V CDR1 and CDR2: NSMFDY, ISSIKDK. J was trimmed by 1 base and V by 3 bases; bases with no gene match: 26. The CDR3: CAATGFSSPTLGEVPTDKLIF. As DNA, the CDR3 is TGTGCAGCAACCGGATTCTCTTCTCCTACCCTGGGGGAGGTCCCCACCGATAAACTCATCTTT.

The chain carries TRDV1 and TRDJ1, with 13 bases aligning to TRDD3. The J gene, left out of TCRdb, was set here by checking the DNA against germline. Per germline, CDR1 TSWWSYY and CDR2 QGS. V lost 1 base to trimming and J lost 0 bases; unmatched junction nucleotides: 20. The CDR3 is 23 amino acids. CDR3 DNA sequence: TGTGCTCTTGGGGAACCTGCCTTCCTACGACGTACTGGGGGATACGGGTACACCGATAAACTCATCTTT. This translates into CALGEPAFLRRTGGYGYTDKLIF.

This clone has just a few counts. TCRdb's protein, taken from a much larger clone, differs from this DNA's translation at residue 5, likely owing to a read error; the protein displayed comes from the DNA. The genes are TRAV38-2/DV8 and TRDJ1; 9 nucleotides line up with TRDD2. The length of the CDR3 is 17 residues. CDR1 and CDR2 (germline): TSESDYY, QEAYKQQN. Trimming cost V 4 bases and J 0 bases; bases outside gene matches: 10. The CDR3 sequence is CAYRCPSYFGYTDKLIF. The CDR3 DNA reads TGTGCTTATAGGTGCCCTTCCTACTTTGGGTACACCGATAAACTCATCTTT.

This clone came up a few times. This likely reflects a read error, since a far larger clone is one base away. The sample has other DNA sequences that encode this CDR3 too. The CDR3 DNA is TGTGCCTGTGACACTCTGGGGGATGGAAAGTACACCGATAAACTTATCTTT. This gives the protein CACDTLGDGKYTDKLIF. J is TRDJ1 and V is TRDV2, with 9 bases lining up with TRDD3. Per the germline V gene, CDR1 is GEAIGNYY and CDR2 is EKD. CDR3 length: 17 residues.

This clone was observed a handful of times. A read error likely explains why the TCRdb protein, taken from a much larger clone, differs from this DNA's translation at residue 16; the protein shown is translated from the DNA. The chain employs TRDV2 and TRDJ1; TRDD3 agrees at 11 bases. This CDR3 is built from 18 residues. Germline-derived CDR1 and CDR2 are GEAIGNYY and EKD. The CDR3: CACDTVTTLGDNGDKPIF. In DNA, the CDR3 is TGTGCCTGTGACACCGTAACCACACTGGGGGATAATGGCGATAAACCCATCTTT.

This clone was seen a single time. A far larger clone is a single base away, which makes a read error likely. The CDR3 loop is CAMREVLTVPTKDPVVRILRYTDKLIF. The CDR3 nucleotides are TGTGCAATGAGAGAGGTCCTCACAGTTCCTACGAAAGATCCCGTGGTCCGGATACTCCGTTACACCGATAAACTCATCTTT. V gene TRAV14/DV4 combines with J gene TRDJ1; TRDD2 might be the D (7 bases). TCRdb supplies no J gene; here it was assigned by aligning the nucleotide sequence to germline. The CDR3 consists of 27 residues. Trimming removed 1 base at V and 0 bases at J, with 45 bases between. Germline lookup yields CDR1 TSDPSYG and CDR2 QGSYDQQN (reference sequence).

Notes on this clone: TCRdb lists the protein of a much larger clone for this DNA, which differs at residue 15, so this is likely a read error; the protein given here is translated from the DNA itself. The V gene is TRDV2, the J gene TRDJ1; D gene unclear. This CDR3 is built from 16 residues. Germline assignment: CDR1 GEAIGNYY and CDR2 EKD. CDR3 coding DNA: TGTGCCTGTGACCCGTCCGATCGGAAGTACACCGATAAACTCACCTTT. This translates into CACDPSDRKYTDKLTF.

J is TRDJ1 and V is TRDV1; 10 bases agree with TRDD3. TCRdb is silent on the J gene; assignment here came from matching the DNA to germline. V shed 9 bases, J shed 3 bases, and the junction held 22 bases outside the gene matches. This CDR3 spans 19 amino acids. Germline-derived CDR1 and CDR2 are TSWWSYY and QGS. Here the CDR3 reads CALISSYAGGYAVADKLIF. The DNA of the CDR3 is TGTGCTCTAATATCTTCCTACGCCGGGGGATACGCCGTGGCCGATAAACTCATCTTT.

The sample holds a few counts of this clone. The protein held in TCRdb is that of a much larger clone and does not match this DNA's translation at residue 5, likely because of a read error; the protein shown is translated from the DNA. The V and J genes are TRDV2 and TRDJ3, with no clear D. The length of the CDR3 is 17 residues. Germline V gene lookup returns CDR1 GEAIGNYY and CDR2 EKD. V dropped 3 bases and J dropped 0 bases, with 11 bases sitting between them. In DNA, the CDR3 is TGTGCCTGTGACTCATCGCCCCCCTCCTGGGACACCCGACAGATGTTTTTC. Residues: CACDSSPPSWDTRQMFF.